This is a list of T cell receptor beta chains from one sample in a study. TCRdb ran MiXCR on the multiplex PCR reads and lists one entry per CDR3 protein. Here the sample spans more than 850 distinct CDR3 sequences, 4.5% to 7% being singletons. The sequenced sample consisted of memory CD4+ T cells sorted from blood. These receptor sequences come from a female donor with breast cancer. CDR3s include the opening cysteine and the closing phenylalanine or tryptophan. The D gene is left open where the match is weak. For some rows the clone size is stated as once, few or many, or as a class when expanded; others skip it.

large | TRBJ1-2 | TRBV12-3/TRBV12-4 | - | CASSTPNYGYTF | TGTGCCAGCAGTACTCCTAACTATGGCTACACCTTC
medium-sized | TRBJ1-2 | TRBV12-3/TRBV12-4 | TRBD1 | CASGTGTVYGYTF | TGTGCCAGCGGGACAGGGACGGTCTATGGCTACACCTTC
- | TRBJ1-2 | TRBV12-3/TRBV12-4 | - | CASNSRRGDYAGYTF | TGTGCCAGCAACTCCCGACGCGGGGACTATGCTGGCTACACCTTC
large | TRBJ1-2 | TRBV12-3/TRBV12-4 | - | CASSPLTYGYTF | TGTGCCAGCAGCCCTCTTACTTATGGCTACACCTTC
medium-sized | TRBJ1-2 | TRBV12-3/TRBV12-4 | - | CASSFGIRQSGYTF | TGTGCCAGCAGTTTTGGAATTCGGCAGTCAGGCTACACCTTC
medium-sized | TRBJ1-2 | TRBV12-3/TRBV12-4 | - | CATSPGPNYGYTF | TGTGCCACCTCCCCGGGGCCTAACTATGGCTACACCTTC
large | TRBJ1-2 | TRBV12-3/TRBV12-4 | TRBD1 | CASRSGTGVDGYTF | TGTGCCAGCAGGTCCGGGACAGGGGTAGATGGCTACACCTTC
- | TRBJ1-2 | TRBV12-3/TRBV12-4 | - | CASSSRLYGYTF | TGTGCCAGCAGTTCACGTTTGTATGGCTACACCTTC
medium-sized | TRBJ1-2 | TRBV12-3/TRBV12-4 | - | CASSSDTSLGLFGYTF | TGTGCCAGCAGTTCGGACACCAGTCTGGGGTTATTTGGCTACACCTTC
large | TRBJ1-2 | TRBV12-3/TRBV12-4 | - | CASSFAPLRQYYGYTF | TGTGCCAGCAGTTTTGCCCCATTGCGGCAGTACTATGGCTACACCTTC
- | TRBJ1-2 | TRBV12-3/TRBV12-4 | TRBD1 | CASSRRGQAYGYTF | TGTGCCAGCAGTCGCCGGGGACAGGCATATGGCTACACCTTC
large | TRBJ1-2 | TRBV12-3/TRBV12-4 | - | CASSFQGLVGYTF | TGTGCCAGCAGTTTCCAGGGTTTGGTTGGCTACACCTTC
large | TRBJ1-2 | TRBV12-3/TRBV12-4 | - | CASSQRRGLGYTF | TGTGCCAGCAGTCAACGACGGGGTCTTGGCTACACCTTC
medium-sized | TRBJ1-2 | TRBV12-3/TRBV12-4 | - | CASSFGDNYGYTF | TGTGCCAGCAGTTTCGGGGACAACTATGGCTACACCTTC
large | TRBJ1-2 | TRBV12-3/TRBV12-4 | - | CASSPQGYGYTF | TGTGCCAGCAGTCCCCAGGGGTATGGCTACACCTTC
large | TRBJ1-2 | TRBV12-3/TRBV12-4 | - | CASSLIQGFDYGYTF | TGTGCCAGCAGTCTAATCCAGGGGTTCGACTATGGCTACACCTTC
medium-sized | TRBJ1-2 | TRBV12-3/TRBV12-4 | - | CASSGVNYGYTF | TGTGCCAGCAGTGGGGTTAACTATGGCTACACCTTC
large | TRBJ1-2 | TRBV12-3/TRBV12-4 | - | CASSLAGSYGYTF | TGTGCCAGCAGTTTAGCAGGATCCTATGGCTACACCTTC
large | TRBJ1-2 | TRBV12-3/TRBV12-4 | TRBD1 | CASSSTGRYGYTF | TGTGCCAGCAGTTCGACAGGGCGCTATGGCTACACCTTC
medium-sized | TRBJ1-2 | TRBV12-3/TRBV12-4 | - | CASKASRGEGRAYGYTF | TGTGCCAGCAAAGCGTCAAGGGGTGAGGGTAGGGCCTATGGCTACACCTTC
medium-sized | TRBJ1-2 | TRBV12-3/TRBV12-4 | - | CASSQDSNYGYTF | TGTGCCAGCAGTCAGGACAGTAACTATGGCTACACCTTC
medium-sized | TRBJ1-2 | TRBV12-3/TRBV12-4 | - | CASSLTGNYGYTF | TGTGCCAGCAGTTTAACAGGGAACTATGGCTACACCTTC
large | TRBJ1-2 | TRBV12-3/TRBV12-4 | TRBD1 | CASSPGQGYGYTF | TGTGCCAGCAGCCCGGGACAGGGGTATGGCTACACCTTC
medium-sized | TRBJ1-2 | TRBV12-3/TRBV12-4 | - | CASSPAGTLDYGYTF | TGTGCCAGCAGCCCAGCCGGGACTCTTGACTATGGCTACACCTTC
medium-sized | TRBJ1-2 | TRBV12-3/TRBV12-4 | - | CASRGEVVYGYTF | TGTGCCAGCAGAGGGGAGGTCGTCTATGGCTACACCTTC
hyperexpanded | TRBJ1-2 | TRBV12-3/TRBV12-4 | - | CASSSTSNYGYTF | TGTGCCAGCAGTTCGACATCTAACTATGGCTACACCTTC
large | TRBJ1-2 | TRBV12-3/TRBV12-4 | - | CASSFRRPNYGYTF | TGTGCCAGCAGTTTTAGGAGACCGAACTATGGCTACACCTTC
medium-sized | TRBJ1-2 | TRBV12-3/TRBV12-4 | - | CASSSTGGYGYTF | TGTGCCAGCAGTTCGACAGGAGGCTATGGCTACACCTTC
medium-sized | TRBJ1-2 | TRBV12-3/TRBV12-4 | TRBD1 | CASSLNRGYGYTF | TGTGCCAGCAGTTTAAACAGGGGCTATGGCTACACCTTC
medium-sized | TRBJ1-2 | TRBV12-3/TRBV12-4 | - | CASKDGTNYGYTF | TGTGCCAGCAAGGACGGAACTAACTATGGCTACACCTTC
medium-sized | TRBJ1-2 | TRBV12-3/TRBV12-4 | - | CASSFGVNYGYTF | TGTGCCAGCAGTTTTGGAGTTAACTATGGCTACACCTTC
large | TRBJ1-2 | TRBV12-3/TRBV12-4 | TRBD1 | CASRLGQGNYGYTF | TGTGCCAGCAGACTAGGACAGGGGAACTATGGCTACACCTTC
- | TRBJ1-2 | TRBV12-3/TRBV12-4 | - | CASSLTRTVYGYTF | TGTGCCAGCAGTTTAACCCGGACAGTCTATGGCTACACCTTC
medium-sized | TRBJ1-2 | TRBV12-3/TRBV12-4 | - | CASSLSTVSYGYTF | TGTGCCAGCAGTTTATCGACAGTGAGCTATGGCTACACCTTC
- | TRBJ1-2 | TRBV12-3/TRBV12-4 | - | CASSLKINYGYTF | TGTGCCAGCAGTTTGAAGATTAACTATGGCTACACCTTC
few | TRBJ1-2 | TRBV12-3/TRBV12-4 | - | CASSLSGSNYGYTF | TGTGCCAGCAGTTTAAGCGGGAGTAACTATGGCTACACCTTC
large | TRBJ1-2 | TRBV12-3/TRBV12-4 | TRBD1 | CASSFDRVYGYTF | TGTGCCAGCAGTTTCGACAGGGTCTATGGCTACACCTTC
medium-sized | TRBJ1-2 | TRBV12-3/TRBV12-4 | TRBD1 | CASSFDRAYGYTF | TGTGCCAGCAGTTTCGACAGGGCCTATGGCTACACCTTC
medium-sized | TRBJ1-2 | TRBV12-3/TRBV12-4 | - | CASSLTGAYGYTF | TGTGCCAGCAGTTTAACAGGAGCCTATGGCTACACCTTC
- | TRBJ1-2 | TRBV12-3/TRBV12-4 | TRBD1 | CASRPRDSFYGYTF | TGTGCCAGCAGACCCCGGGACAGCTTCTATGGCTACACCTTC
medium-sized | TRBJ1-2 | TRBV12-3/TRBV12-4 | TRBD1 | CASSNPGQGSYGYTF | TGTGCCAGCAGTAACCCCGGACAGGGAAGCTATGGCTACACCTTC
medium-sized | TRBJ1-2 | TRBV12-3/TRBV12-4 | TRBD1 | CASSPGTATNYGYTF | TGTGCCAGCAGTCCCGGGACAGCGACTAACTATGGCTACACCTTC
large | TRBJ1-2 | TRBV12-3/TRBV12-4 | TRBD1 | CASSHRDRLYGYTF | TGTGCCAGCAGTCACCGGGACAGGCTCTATGGCTACACCTTC
medium-sized | TRBJ1-2 | TRBV12-3/TRBV12-4 | - | CASSLSRVDGYTF | TGTGCCAGCAGTTTATCCAGGGTCGATGGCTACACCTTC
medium-sized | TRBJ1-2 | TRBV12-3/TRBV12-4 | - | CASSSQGAYGYTF | TGTGCCAGCAGTTCACAGGGCGCCTATGGCTACACCTTC
medium-sized | TRBJ1-2 | TRBV12-3/TRBV12-4 | - | CASSSGRANVYGYTF | TGTGCCAGCAGCTCCGGACGGGCGAATGTCTATGGCTACACCTTC
large | TRBJ1-2 | TRBV12-3/TRBV12-4 | - | CASTNLTYGYTF | TGTGCCAGCACCAACCTGACCTATGGCTACACCTTC
medium-sized | TRBJ1-2 | TRBV12-3/TRBV12-4 | - | CASSLSTGPYGYTF | TGTGCCAGCAGCCTCAGTACCGGGCCCTATGGCTACACCTTC